Described below is a single T cell receptor beta chain sequence and its context. What it binds is unknown. These data come from a study of beta chain features in type 1 diabetes. Study-wide results and limits: Type 1 diabetes patients had moderately but significantly shorter TCRB CDR3s in all four CD4+ subsets. Patients and controls would be equally affected if PCR favored shorter templates. Researchers cautioned that cDNA sequencing could over-represent cells with high TCR expression.

Via the markers CD45RO/CCR7/CD25/CD127/CD95/CD27, stem cell-like memory, regulatory, central memory and naive CD4+ cells were sorted. CDR3 length: 15 residues. Germline-derived CDR1 and CDR2 are KGHSY and FQNENV. V gave up 0 bases and J gave up 6 bases, with 15 bases separating them. Isolated RNA was reverse transcribed in full, so expressed TCRB transcripts were sequenced. Sequenced by immunoSEQ multiplex PCR; TCRdb stores in-frame clones only, minus some. The sample holds under 950,000 clones; 17% are singletons and the top ten take around 0.02%. This rearrangement joins TRBV16 to TRBJ2-7; D could derive from TRBD1 or TRBD2 (5 bases each). The sequenced material came from naive CD4+ T cells from blood. This TCR was sampled from a woman between 18 and 30 years old in good health. The CDR3 reads CASSQSAVGVREQYF. The DNA for the CDR3 is TGTGCCAGCAGCCAATCGGCCGTGGGGGTTCGCGAGCAGTACTTC.